This is a list of T cell receptor beta chains from one sample in a study of cytomegalovirus exposure and HLA in healthy donors. The table came from immunoSEQ multiplex PCR; TCRdb's copy has only in-frame clones and leaves some out. The sample has some 240,000 clones, nearly 95% seen once; the top ten hold 1.7%. The sequencing sample was made of PBMCs. These receptors all come from a girl aged 2 to 10 in good health and CMV-seronegative. The CDR3 runs from the conserved cysteine through the conserved F or W. D genes are given only for firm matches. Rows give clone size only sometimes, using once, few, many, or a class for an expanded clone.

. TRBJ1-6 TRBV27 once CASSLRTGSASNSPLHF TGTGCCAGCAGTTTACGAACAGGGTCGGCGAGCAATTCACCCCTCCACTTT
TRBD2 TRBJ2-2 TRBV4-2 . CASSQGLAGETGELFF TGTGCCAGCAGCCAAGGACTAGCGGGCGAAACCGGGGAGCTGTTTTTT
TRBD2 TRBJ2-7 TRBV27 . CASSLSFRTSGGSYEQYF TGTGCCAGCAGTTTATCTTTCCGAACTAGCGGGGGTTCCTACGAGCAGTACTTC
. TRBJ1-5 TRBV10-3 once CAISESGGSNQPQHF TGTGCCATCAGTGAGTCTGGCGGTAGCAATCAGCCCCAGCATTTT
. TRBJ1-4 TRBV30 . CARSREANEKLFF TGTGCCCGGAGCAGGGAGGCTAATGAAAAACTGTTTTTT
TRBD2 TRBJ2-1 TRBV7-2 . CASSPQLAGAYNEQFF TGTGCCAGCAGCCCCCAACTAGCGGGAGCCTACAATGAGCAGTTCTTC
. TRBJ2-3 TRBV27 . CASTSGARADTQYF TGTGCCAGTACTTCAGGGGCGCGAGCAGATACGCAGTATTTT
TRBD1 TRBJ1-5 TRBV6-6 few CASSGQGGNQPQHF TGTGCCAGCAGCGGACAGGGAGGCAATCAGCCCCAGCATTTT
TRBD2 TRBJ2-2 TRBV5-4 once CASTGTSGTRAGELFF TGTGCCAGCACTGGGACTAGCGGGACCCGTGCCGGGGAGCTGTTTTTT
TRBD1 TRBJ1-2 TRBV30 . CAWRDRNYGYTF TGTGCCTGGAGGGACAGGAACTATGGCTACACCTTC
. TRBJ2-7 TRBV5-6 . CASSFRLDTYEQYF TGTGCCAGCAGCTTTCGACTAGATACCTACGAGCAGTACTTC
. TRBJ1-5 TRBV5-4 . CASSLVPGTQKGNQPQHF TGTGCCAGCAGCTTGGTCCCCGGGACACAAAAGGGCAATCAGCCCCAGCATTTT
TRBD1 TRBJ2-2 TRBV9 . CASSVGTGAGELFF TGTGCCAGCAGCGTAGGGACAGGGGCCGGGGAGCTGTTTTTT
TRBD2 TRBJ2-7 TRBV7-9 . CASSSIPGLGVEQYF TGTGCCAGCAGCTCTATCCCGGGACTAGGAGTCGAGCAGTACTTC
. TRBJ2-7 TRBV7-9 . CASSILSYEQYF TGTGCCAGCAGCATTCTCTCCTACGAGCAGTACTTC
. TRBJ2-5 TRBV23-1 . CASSQHLRVAGSTGETQYF TGCGCCAGCAGTCAGCATTTAAGGGTTGCAGGGTCCACTGGGGAGACCCAGTACTTC
TRBD1 TRBJ2-1 TRBV9 . CASSVDQGGLYNEQFF TGTGCCAGCAGCGTAGATCAAGGGGGCCTTTACAATGAGCAGTTCTTC
TRBD2 TRBJ2-1 TRBV7-6 . CASSPSRGGRTQFF TGTGCCAGCAGCCCATCCCGCGGCGGGAGGACGCAGTTCTTC
TRBD1 TRBJ1-1 TRBV18 . CASSPMGQGAFGVNTEAFF TGTGCCAGCTCACCAATGGGTCAGGGGGCGTTTGGGGTAAACACTGAAGCTTTCTTT
TRBD2 TRBJ2-5 TRBV5-1 . CASSPETSSYETQYF TGCGCCAGCAGCCCGGAGACTAGCTCTTATGAGACCCAGTACTTC
TRBD1 TRBJ2-1 TRBV7-9 . CASSSGSDRSFF TGTGCCAGCAGCTCCGGCTCGGACAGGTCGTTCTTC
. TRBJ2-1 TRBV7-8 . CASSSKIGGTYNEQFF TGTGCCAGCAGCTCCAAAATCGGAGGGACCTACAATGAGCAGTTCTTC
TRBD1 TRBJ2-3 TRBV28 . CASSWGTGDSTDTQYF TGTGCCAGCAGTTGGGGGACAGGGGATAGCACAGATACGCAGTATTTT
. TRBJ2-7 TRBV28 . CASSPKDITYEQYF TGTGCCAGCAGTCCTAAGGACATTACCTACGAGCAGTACTTC